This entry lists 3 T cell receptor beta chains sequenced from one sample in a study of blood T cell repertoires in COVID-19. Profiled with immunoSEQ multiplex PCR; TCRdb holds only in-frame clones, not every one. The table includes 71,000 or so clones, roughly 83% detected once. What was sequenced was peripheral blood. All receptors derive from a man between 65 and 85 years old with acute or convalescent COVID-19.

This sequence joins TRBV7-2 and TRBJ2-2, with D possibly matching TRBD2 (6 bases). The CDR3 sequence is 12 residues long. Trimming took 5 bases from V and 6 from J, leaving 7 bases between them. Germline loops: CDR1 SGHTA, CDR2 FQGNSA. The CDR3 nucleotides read TGTGCCAGCAGCCCGGGGGCCGGGGAGCTGTTTTTT. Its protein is CASSPGAGELFF.

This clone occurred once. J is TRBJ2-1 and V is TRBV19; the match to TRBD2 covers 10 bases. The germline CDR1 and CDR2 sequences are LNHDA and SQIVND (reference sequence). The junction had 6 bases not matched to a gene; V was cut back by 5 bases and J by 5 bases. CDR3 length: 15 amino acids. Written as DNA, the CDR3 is TGTGCCAGTAGTCCTCAAGCGGGAGGGCACAATGAGCAGTTCTTC. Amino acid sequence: CASSPQAGGHNEQFF.

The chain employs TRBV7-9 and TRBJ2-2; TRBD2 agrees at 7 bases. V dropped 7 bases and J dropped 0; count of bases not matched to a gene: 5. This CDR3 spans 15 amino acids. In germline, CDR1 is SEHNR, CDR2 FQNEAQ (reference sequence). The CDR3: CASTMGGSNTGELFF. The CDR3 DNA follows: TGTGCCAGCACCATGGGGGGGTCGAACACCGGGGAGCTGTTTTTT.